Each of the 12 T cell receptor beta chains below was sequenced from the same sample in a study of blood T cells in healthy people across ages. It was with a sample-barcoded 5' primer and a J-beta primer mix that a second PCR of roughly 7 to 12 cycles was run. TCRdb ran MiXCR on the 5' RACE reads and lists one entry per CDR3 protein. This sample has around 1,500,000 distinct CDR3 sequences, with about 43% found just once. Material: blood. All receptors come from a woman between 18 and 29 years old in good health.

The chain links TRBV7-9 to TRBJ2-7; D may be TRBD2 (5 bases). Germline V CDR1 and CDR2: SEHNR, FQNEAQ (reference sequence). Trimming removed 6 bases from V and 7 bases from J, with 13 bases in between. The CDR3 is made up of 12 amino acids. Here the CDR3 DNA reads TGTGCCAGCAGGACCACAGCGGAAGAGCAGTACTTC. It codes for CASRTTAEEQYF.

J is TRBJ2-5 and V is TRBV12-3 or TRBV12-4; no firm D call. The CDR3 length is 12 residues. V was trimmed by 8 bases and J by 11 bases, leaving 18 bases between them. The CDR3, as DNA: TGTGCCAGCTCCAACGCCGCAGGATTACAGTACTTC. Translated, it gives CASSNAAGLQYF.

This clonotype was seen only a few times. The rearrangement joins TRBV20-1 to TRBJ2-5; no firm D call. Looked up from germline, CDR1 is DFQATT and CDR2 is SNEGSKA (reference sequence). This CDR3 has 13 amino acids. V was pared by 1 base and J by 4 bases, with 10 bases between. The CDR3 region is CSARAAATETQYF. The CDR3 DNA sequence: TGCAGTGCTAGAGCGGCAGCTACAGAGACCCAGTACTTC.

The rearrangement uses TRBV7-9 and TRBJ2-1; no definite D call. Germline CDR1 and CDR2: SEHNR and FQNEAQ (reference sequence). Trimming took 5 bases from V and 6 from J, leaving 8 bases between them. The length of the CDR3 is 12 residues. The CDR3 loop reads CASSPWSNEQFF. The CDR3 region has the DNA TGTGCCAGCAGCCCTTGGAGCAATGAGCAGTTCTTC.

The chain combines TRBV6-6 with TRBJ2-7; 10 bases agree with TRBD2. Germline CDR1 is MNHNY and CDR2 is SVGAGI (reference sequence). The CDR3 sequence is 15 residues long. The ends lost 2 bases at V and 2 bases at J; junction bases unmatched: 3. CDR3 protein: CASSYLGTSAYEQYF. DNA of the CDR3: TGTGCCAGCAGTTACCTCGGGACTAGCGCCTACGAGCAGTACTTC.

V gene TRBV12-3 or TRBV12-4 combines with J gene TRBJ2-7; D might be TRBD1 (6 bases). V was trimmed by 6 bases and J by 3 bases, leaving 12 bases between them. The length of the CDR3 is 13 residues. The chain's CDR3 is CASRMDRLYEQYF. The CDR3 DNA reads TGTGCCAGCAGGATGGACAGACTCTACGAGCAGTACTTC.

This clonotype was observed many times. This chain links TRBV12-3 or TRBV12-4 with TRBJ1-1, with TRBD1 identical over 7 bases. V was pared by 0 bases and J by 4 bases, with 5 bases of the junction left unmatched. The CDR3 spans 15 residues. In DNA form, the CDR3 reads TGTGCCAGCAGTTTAGCTGCAGGGGGGGTCACTGAAGCTTTCTTT. Encoded protein: CASSLAAGGVTEAFF.

The chain has TRBV10-3 and TRBJ2-3; the D gene is possibly TRBD2 (6 bases). The CDR3 is made up of 15 amino acids. Looked up from germline, CDR1 is ENHRY and CDR2 is SYGVKD. Trimming shortened V by 0 bases and J by 5 bases, and 12 bases separated the two germline ends. This chain's CDR3 is CAISESRRGGDTQYF. CDR3 DNA: TGTGCCATCAGTGAGTCGAGGCGGGGAGGAGATACGCAGTATTTT.

This clonotype appeared once. The rearrangement uses TRBV4-1 and TRBJ2-1; TRBD2 might be the D (5 bases). The germline V and J ends were trimmed by 3 bases and 6 bases, with 15 bases remaining between them. The CDR3 consists of 15 residues. The germline gives CDR1 MGHRA, CDR2 YSYEKL. CDR3 protein: CASSHTRGESNEQFF. In nucleotides, the CDR3 is TGCGCCAGCAGCCACACTAGAGGAGAGAGCAATGAGCAGTTCTTC.

This clonotype appeared a few times. The rearrangement joins TRBV10-3 to TRBJ2-1; 10 bases map to TRBD2. Germline CDR1 reads ENHRY; CDR2 reads SYGVKD. CDR3 length: 16 amino acids. V was pared by 7 bases and J by 6 bases, with 12 bases of the junction left unmatched. CDR3 DNA: TGTGCCATCAAAGCCCGGGCTAGCGGGAGCCCCAATGAGCAGTTCTTC. Translated, it gives CAIKARASGSPNEQFF.

On this clonotype itself: The junction does not match germline at one end; this may be a read error. The chain combines TRBV7-2 with TRBJ1-2; 9 positions match TRBD1. The CDR3 contains 14 residues. Looked up from germline, CDR1 is SGHTA and CDR2 is FQGNSA. CDR3 sequence (DNA): TGTGCCAGCAGCTCAACCGGGACAGGGTATGGCCACACCTTC. Its translation is CASSSTGTGYGHTF. Using reference TRBV7-2 and TRBJ1-2 for the parts outside the CDR3, the full variable domain is GAGVSQSPSNKVTEKGKDVELRCDPISGHTALYWYRQSLGQGLEFLIYFQGNSAPDKSGLPSDRFSAERTGGSVSTLTIQRTQQEDSAVYLCASSSTGTGYGHTFGSGTRLTVV.

This chain uses TRBV5-1 with TRBJ1-2, with TRBD1 as a possible D gene (6 bases). The CDR3 has 15 amino acids. Trimming removed 5 bases from V and 0 bases from J, with 14 bases in between. Looked up from germline, CDR1 is SGHRS and CDR2 is YFSETQ. The CDR3 coding sequence is TGCGCCAGCAGGGCCCCGGGACAAGCTAACTATGGCTACACCTTC. The encoded protein is CASRAPGQANYGYTF.